The entry below describes one T cell receptor (beta chain). The data are from a study of blood T cells in healthy people across ages. The trim removed 5 bases at V and 5 bases at J, leaving 5 bases unmatched. Germline CDR1 reads MDHEN; CDR2 reads SYDVKM. This CDR3 is built from 13 residues. The use of a sample-barcoded 5' primer and a J-beta primer mix characterized a second PCR of 7 to 11 cycles. One entry per CDR3 protein results from TCRdb running MiXCR on the 5' RACE reads. This table holds about 840,000 distinct CDR3 sequences, just under 30% found once. Another study also made use of these data, one on T cells of mothers and their children.

Source material: blood. The TCR sequence derives from a woman in her 40s in good health. V and J are TRBV28 and TRBJ1-2; 7 nucleotides align to TRBD1. The CDR3: CASSGTERYGYTF. The CDR3 DNA follows: TGTGCCAGCAGTGGGACAGAGAGATATGGCTACACCTTC.